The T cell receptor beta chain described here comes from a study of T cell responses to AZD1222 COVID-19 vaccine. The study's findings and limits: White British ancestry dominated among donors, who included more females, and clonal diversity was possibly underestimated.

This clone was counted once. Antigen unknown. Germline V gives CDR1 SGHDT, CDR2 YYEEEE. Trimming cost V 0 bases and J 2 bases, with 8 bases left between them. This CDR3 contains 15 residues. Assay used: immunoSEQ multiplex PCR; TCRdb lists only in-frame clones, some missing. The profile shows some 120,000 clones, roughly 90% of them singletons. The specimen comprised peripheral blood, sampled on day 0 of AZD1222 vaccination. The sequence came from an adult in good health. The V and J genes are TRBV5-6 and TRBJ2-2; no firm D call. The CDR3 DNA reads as TGTGCCAGCAGCTTGGCGCCTAGTAACACCGGGGAGCTGTTTTTT. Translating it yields CASSLAPSNTGELFF.